The 8 T cell receptor beta chains reported below all come from one sample, sequenced in a study of shared clonotypes between healthy human individuals. Clones were read by immunoSEQ multiplex PCR, and TCRdb kept only the in-frame ones, dropping some. This table holds some 2.1 million clones, about 95% found once. As defined, naive CD8 cells were CD45RO-negative and positively selected for CCR7, with terminally differentiated effector memory CD45RA+ cells excluded. What was sequenced was naive CD8+ T cells sorted from blood. These receptor sequences come from a man aged 18 to 30 in good health.

The chain has TRBV7-2 and TRBJ2-7; 9 bases are a match to TRBD2. The CDR3 runs to 17 residues. V was clipped by 2 bases and J by 2 bases; unmatched bases: 10. Germline-derived CDR1 and CDR2 are SGHTA and FQGNSA. The CDR3 protein is CASSLSRLAGGPYEQYF. The CDR3 coding sequence is TGTGCCAGCAGCTTATCCCGCTTGGCGGGAGGGCCCTACGAGCAGTACTTC.

The CDR3 reads CASSEFGTSPRYEQYF. CDR3 nucleotides: TGTGCCAGCAGTGAATTCGGTACGTCACCCCGGTACGAGCAGTACTTC. The chain is built from TRBV2 and TRBJ2-7; D remains unclear. Germline-derived CDR1 and CDR2 are SNHLY and FYNNEI. The CDR3 is 16 amino acids. The V end was cut by 2 bases, the J end by 4 bases, with 18 bases between.

This chain uses TRBV7-9 with TRBJ2-6; no definite D call. The CDR3 has 16 amino acids. Trimming removed 1 base at V and 0 bases at J, with 7 bases between. Per germline, CDR1 SEHNR and CDR2 FQNEAQ (reference sequence). DNA for the CDR3: TGTGCCAGCAGCTTAGTGTGGTACTCTGGGGCCAACGTCCTGACTTTC. It translates to CASSLVWYSGANVLTF.

The rearrangement uses TRBV6-1 and TRBJ1-2; 7 nucleotides agree with TRBD1. The trim removed 11 bases at V and 3 bases at J, leaving 9 bases unmatched. Germline V gives CDR1 MNHNS, CDR2 SASEGT. The CDR3 covers 13 residues. The CDR3 nucleotides are TGTGCCGGGGAGGCCAGGGGGGACTATGGCTACACCTTC. It encodes CAGEARGDYGYTF.

Of note for this clone: This same CDR3 is encoded by further DNA sequences in the sample. V gene TRBV9 combines with J gene TRBJ2-2, with D uncertain. The ends were cut back, 0 bases at V and 2 bases at J, with 5 bases in the middle. Germline CDR1 reads SGDLS; CDR2 reads YYNGEE. CDR3 size: 14 residues. The CDR3 loop reads CASSVVGNTGELFF. CDR3 nucleotide sequence: TGTGCCAGCAGCGTAGTTGGCAACACCGGGGAGCTGTTTTTT.

The V gene is TRBV5-4, the J gene TRBJ1-6; D ambiguous. Germline CDR1 SGHNT, CDR2 YYREEE (reference sequence). The CDR3 sequence is 16 residues long. V was trimmed by 0 bases and J by 2 bases, leaving 9 bases between them. The CDR3 sequence: CASSLAKLTYNSPLHF. The CDR3 DNA follows: TGTGCCAGCAGCTTGGCCAAGTTGACCTATAATTCACCCCTCCACTTT.

Remarks on this clone: Different DNA sequences within this sample yield the same CDR3. The V call is TRBV6-5, the J call TRBJ2-7, with D perhaps matching TRBD2 (6 bases). Per the germline V gene, CDR1 is MNHEY and CDR2 is SVGAGI. CDR3 length: 14 residues. The V end was cut by 2 bases, the J end by 1 base, with 9 bases between. The CDR3 bases are TGTGCCAGCAGTTACGTGGCGGGGTCCTACGAGCAGTACTTC. Its protein product is CASSYVAGSYEQYF.

J is TRBJ2-7 and V is TRBV11-2; D might be TRBD2 (6 bases). This CDR3 contains 14 residues. Per the germline V gene, CDR1 is SGHAT and CDR2 is FQNNGV. V lost 6 bases and J lost 2, with 14 bases in between. CDR3 amino acids: CASRRLANPYEQYF. CDR3 nucleotide sequence: TGTGCCAGCAGGCGTCTAGCGAACCCCTACGAGCAGTACTTC.